One sample yielded the 23 T cell receptor beta chains listed below, sequenced in a study of T cells in Graves' hyperthyroidism and ophthalmopathy. Using RNA transcripts as the source, TCR beta CDR3 regions were amplified. The HTBI set primed first-round TCR CDR3 RT-PCR. TCRdb reprocessed the multiplex PCR reads via MiXCR and lists one record per CDR3 protein. The sample gives hundreds of thousands of distinct CDR3 sequences, about 15% of which show up once; roughly 15% is in the top ten. Sequenced input: blood. Every receptor here comes from a woman aged 18-35 years with Graves' hyperthyroidism.

In its sample, this clonotype was seen many times. This chain joins TRBV28 and TRBJ1-5; D not certain. CDR3 length: 15 residues. Trimming left V 3 bases short and J 6 bases short, with 15 bases between. CDR1 and CDR2 (germline): MDHEN, SYDVKM. The CDR3 bases are TGTGCCAGCAGTTTGCTTGGGCAGGAGTTTCAGCCCCAGCATTTT. Its protein is CASSLLGQEFQPQHF.

The genes are TRBV6-2 or TRBV6-3 and TRBJ1-1, with 7 bases that match TRBD1. Germline V gives CDR1 MNHEY, CDR2 SVGEGT. J lost 7 bases, V lost 0 bases, and 8 bases had no gene match. The CDR3 runs 15 residues. In nucleotides, the CDR3 is TGTGCCAGCAGTTACTCACCAGGGGGGTACATTGAAGCTTTCTTT. Its translation is CASSYSPGGYIEAFF.

This clonotype occurred many times. This chain links TRBV20-1 with TRBJ1-2; D ambiguous. The CDR3 length is 14 residues. The V and J ends lost 5 bases and 5 bases respectively, with 18 bases between them. From germline, CDR1 is DFQATT and CDR2 SNEGSKA (reference sequence). CDR3 protein: CSAWASLGGYGYTF. The DNA for the CDR3 is TGCAGTGCTTGGGCCTCCCTCGGAGGGTATGGCTACACCTTC.

In this sample, this clonotype turned up many times. The rearrangement uses TRBV11-1 and TRBJ2-5; 7 bases match TRBD2. CDR3 size: 16 residues. Germline V gene data show CDR1 as SGHAT and CDR2 as FQDESV (reference sequence). V shed 5 bases and J 1 base; nucleotides not matched to a gene: 10. The CDR3 loop reads CASSPLRGDFQETQYF. The CDR3 DNA follows: TGTGCCAGCAGCCCCCTCCGGGGGGACTTCCAAGAGACCCAGTACTTC.

This clonotype was counted at least ten times. This sequence joins TRBV12-3 or TRBV12-4 and TRBJ2-7; no clear D. The CDR3 is 14 residues long. V was clipped by 5 bases and J by 4 bases, with 15 bases between them. The chain's CDR3 is CASSPTGLGYEQYF. The CDR3 DNA reads TGTGCCAGCAGTCCTACGGGCCTCGGGTACGAGCAGTACTTC.

This clonotype was picked up a small number of times. This chain links TRBV28 with TRBJ2-7; TRBD1 aligns across 12 bases. The V segment lost 0 bases and the J segment 7 bases; nucleotides outside the gene matches: 4. The CDR3 length is 15 residues. CDR1 is MDHEN, CDR2 SYDVKM, per germline. The CDR3 sequence: CASSLWGQGAREQYF. Written as DNA, the CDR3 is TGTGCCAGCAGTTTATGGGGACAGGGGGCGAGGGAGCAGTACTTC. Looking up the rest from reference TRBV28 and TRBJ2-7 gives the full variable domain: DVKVTQSSRYLVKRTGEKVFLECVQDMDHENMFWYRQDPGLGLRLIYFSYDVKMKEKGDIPEGYSVSREKKERFSLILESASTNQTSMYLCASSLWGQGAREQYFGPGTRLTVT.

This clonotype was observed at least ten times. The genes are TRBV7-2 and TRBJ2-1, with 9 positions matching TRBD2. Germline CDR1 and CDR2: SGHTA and FQGNSA. With 6 bases clipped from V and 5 bases from J, the junction kept 8 bases outside the gene matches. The CDR3 covers 15 residues. The CDR3 coding sequence is TGTGCCAGCAGTTCTAAGCGGGGGGCCCACAATGAGCAGTTCTTC. Its translation is CASSSKRGAHNEQFF.

This clonotype was seen ten or more times. The chain carries TRBV12-3 or TRBV12-4 and TRBJ1-1, with TRBD1 identical over 7 bases. The CDR3 totals 14 residues. Trimming at V came to 6 bases and at J to 8 bases, leaving 12 bases not matched to a gene. CDR3 protein: CASSQLRTGSEAFF. In nucleotides, the CDR3 is TGTGCCAGCAGCCAATTGAGGACAGGATCCGAAGCTTTCTTT.

This clonotype was counted ten times or more. The rearrangement links TRBV11-3 to TRBJ1-3, with a possible D match to TRBD1 (6 bases). Germline assignment: CDR1 SGHNT and CDR2 YENEEA. The CDR3 loop spans 15 amino acids. Trimming left V 0 bases short and J 2 bases short, with 8 bases between. The CDR3 protein is CASSLEGAPGNTIYF. DNA of the CDR3: TGTGCCAGCAGCTTAGAGGGGGCGCCTGGAAACACCATATATTTT.

This clonotype was counted a few times. The CDR3 spells CASSLVGTAYEQYF. CDR3 coding DNA: TGTGCCAGCAGCTTAGTGGGGACAGCCTACGAGCAGTACTTC. The chain has TRBV7-9 and TRBJ2-7, with 7 nucleotides matching TRBD1. V shed 1 base, J shed 2 bases, and the junction held 2 bases outside the gene matches. The CDR3 sequence is 14 residues long. Germline V CDR1 and CDR2: SEHNR, FQNEAQ (reference sequence). The whole variable domain, filled in from reference TRBV7-9 and TRBJ2-7, reads DTGVSQNPRHKITKRGQNVTFRCDPISEHNRLYWYRQTLGQGPEFLTYFQNEAQLEKSRLLSDRFSAERPKGSFSTLEIQRTEQGDSAMYLCASSLVGTAYEQYFGPGTRLTVT.

This clonotype was detected many times. J is TRBJ2-2 and V is TRBV20-1; D is tentatively TRBD1 or TRBD2 (5 bases each). CDR1 DFQATT and CDR2 SNEGSKA come from the germline V gene (reference sequence). Trimming left V 0 bases short and J 7 bases short, with 21 bases between. The CDR3 sequence is 17 residues long. The CDR3 spells CSARDSEGRRRFGELFF. CDR3 DNA sequence: TGCAGTGCTAGAGATAGCGAGGGGCGGAGGCGGTTCGGGGAGCTGTTTTTT.

This clonotype was observed many times. The chain combines TRBV2 with TRBJ2-4, with TRBD1 as a possible D gene (5 bases). Germline assignment: CDR1 SNHLY and CDR2 FYNNEI. V lost 6 bases and J lost 6, with 18 bases in between. CDR3 length: 15 amino acids. CDR3 nucleotides: TGTGCCAGCAGGGGGTCGGACATTCGGGTAAACATTCAGTACTTC. This translates into CASRGSDIRVNIQYF.

This clonotype was found a few times. This chain joins TRBV15 and TRBJ1-6; TRBD1 agrees at 7 bases. CDR3 length equals 15 residues. The junction had 6 bases not matched to a gene; V was cut back by 3 bases and J by 7 bases. Germline V gives CDR1 LNHNV, CDR2 YYDKDF (reference sequence). The chain's CDR3 is CATSSSGTANSPLHF. CDR3 nucleotide sequence: TGTGCCACCAGCAGCTCCGGGACAGCGAATTCACCCCTCCACTTT.

The chain joins TRBV5-6 to TRBJ2-1; TRBD2 aligns across 9 bases. The V gene's germline CDR1 is SGHDT and CDR2 YYEEEE. The ends lost 4 bases at V and 2 bases at J; junction bases unmatched: 16. This CDR3 is 19 amino acids long. In DNA form, the CDR3 reads TGTGCCAGCAGCACGCCCTTCATTATAGCGGGAGCCGCCTACAATGAGCAGTTCTTC. Encoded protein: CASSTPFIIAGAAYNEQFF. Together with reference TRBV5-6 and TRBJ2-1, the CDR3 gives the full variable domain: DAGVTQSPTHLIKTRGQQVTLRCSPKSGHDTVSWYQQALGQGPQFIFQYYEEEERQRGNFPDRFSGHQFPNYSSELNVNALLLGDSALYLCASSTPFIIAGAAYNEQFFGPGTRLTVL.

J is TRBJ1-2 and V is TRBV14; a possible D gene is TRBD1 (6 bases). The CDR3 extends over 12 amino acids. Germline CDR1 and CDR2: SGHDN and FVKESK. Trimming left V 6 bases short and J 7 bases short, with 12 bases between. The CDR3 reads CASRTGYSGYTF. The CDR3 region has the DNA TGTGCCAGCAGAACAGGGTACTCTGGCTACACCTTC.

The chain carries TRBV5-1 and TRBJ1-2; D not resolved. Germline CDR1 and CDR2: SGHRS and YFSETQ. Between the trimmed V and J ends, which lost 4 bases and 14 bases, there was a span of 18 bases. The CDR3 runs 12 residues. The DNA of the CDR3 is TGCGCCAGCAGCCTGGGCAGCGGACTAAGAACCTTC. Its protein is CASSLGSGLRTF.

The rearrangement uses TRBV6-1 and TRBJ2-7, with D tentatively TRBD1 or TRBD2 (5 bases each). There are 12 residues in the CDR3. Trimming removed 6 bases from V and 6 bases from J, with 12 bases in between. CDR1 is MNHNS, CDR2 SASEGT, per germline. Written as DNA, the CDR3 is TGTGCCAGCAGAAGAGGGGCAGGCGAGCAGTACTTC. It is translated as CASRRGAGEQYF.

Ten or more counts support this clonotype. This chain links TRBV15 with TRBJ1-1; D is unclear. Germline V CDR1 and CDR2: LNHNV, YYDKDF (reference sequence). This CDR3 spans 15 amino acids. Trimming took off 0 bases at V and 1 base at J, with 9 bases between the two ends. The CDR3 nucleotides are TGTGCCACCAGCAGAGAGCCCTTCGGGAACACTGAAGCTTTCTTT. Amino acids: CATSREPFGNTEAFF.

The chain links TRBV5-1 to TRBJ2-3; 12 positions agree with TRBD1. There are 14 residues in the CDR3. Trimming took 7 bases from V and 4 from J; bases not matched to a gene: 4. Germline V gene sequence: CDR1 SGHRS, CDR2 YFSETQ. CDR3 DNA: TGCGCCAGCGTCGGGACAGGGGGCGCAGATACGCAGTATTTT. This translates into CASVGTGGADTQYF.

This clonotype was found many times. The rearrangement uses TRBV5-1 and TRBJ1-1; D not certain. V was pared by 2 bases and J by 1 base, with 12 bases between. The CDR3 contains 15 residues. Germline V gene sequence: CDR1 SGHRS, CDR2 YFSETQ. CDR3 residues: CASSFFGSPNTEAFF. As DNA, the CDR3 is TGCGCCAGCAGCTTTTTCGGCAGTCCGAACACTGAAGCTTTCTTT. The full variable domain, with the rest looked up from reference TRBV5-1 and TRBJ1-1, is KAGVTQTPRYLIKTRGQQVTLSCSPISGHRSVSWYQQTPGQGLQFLFEYFSETQRNKGNFPGRFSGRQFSNSRSEMNVSTLELGDSALYLCASSFFGSPNTEAFFGQGTRLTVV.

This clonotype was counted at least ten times. CDR3 region: CASSLGGSGELFF. Here the CDR3 DNA reads TGTGCCAGCAGCTTAGGCGGGTCCGGGGAGCTGTTTTTT. This chain uses TRBV7-3 with TRBJ2-2; TRBD2 is a possible D gene (5 bases). Germline V gene sequence: CDR1 SGHTA, CDR2 FQGTGA. The CDR3 contains 13 residues. The V and J ends lost 2 bases and 6 bases respectively, with 7 bases between them.

This clonotype was recorded at least ten times. This rearrangement joins TRBV3-1 to TRBJ2-7; TRBD1 matches at 9 bases. Germline V gene data show CDR1 as LGHDT and CDR2 as YNNKEL (reference sequence). CDR3 length: 11 amino acids. With 1 base clipped from V and 12 bases from J, the junction kept 1 base outside the gene matches. CDR3 coding DNA: TGTGCCAGCAGCCAAGGGGACAGGGCGTACTTC. As protein: CASSQGDRAYF.

This clonotype was detected ten times or more. The chain couples TRBV5-1 to TRBJ2-3; the match to TRBD2 covers 7 bases. The J segment lost 3 bases and the V segment lost 4 bases, leaving 11 bases of the junction unmatched. The CDR3 has 16 amino acids. Germline CDR1 is SGHRS and CDR2 is YFSETQ. Here the CDR3 DNA reads TGCGCCAGCAGCAGTCGGGGGGTCCTAGTGACAGATACGCAGTATTTT. Its translation is CASSSRGVLVTDTQYF.